The following is a TCR beta chain sequence with its context. Its antigen is as yet unknown. TCRdb's copy holds only in-frame clones and misses some; the assay was immunoSEQ multiplex PCR. The sample has roughly 60,000 clones, approximately 85% seen once. The data are from a study of a mutant IDH1 vaccine in newly diagnosed glioma. About the research overall: Patients, over weeks 1, 3, 5, 7, 11, 15, 19 and 23, received a total of eight vaccinations. The treated population exhibited a male proportion of roughly 60%, a female proportion of 37.5%, and a mean age of about 40 years. Earlier treatment was radiotherapy, temozolomide, or both, with most getting both. Study-level findings and limits: There seemed to be no relation between pseudoprogression and changes in top peripheral T cell clonotypes.

Regarding time point: week 23, last vaccination. Every single dose of the vaccine, 300 ug of mutant IDH1 20-mer peptide, came with topical imiquimod. The germline gives CDR1 SGHKS, CDR2 YYEKEE (reference sequence). The CDR3 spans 15 residues. Trimming pared 4 bases from V and 3 bases from J, leaving 16 bases between. The chain uses TRBV5-5 and TRBJ1-2; D unclear. The receptor's source is a man aged 25-45 years with glioma. Sample: PBMCs, taken from a glioma patient whose treatment included an IDH1 peptide vaccine. The CDR3 sequence: CASSLDVLRDYGYTF. CDR3 DNA: TGTGCCAGCAGCCTGGACGTTTTGCGGGACTATGGCTACACCTTC.